This T cell receptor (beta chain) was sequenced in a study of T cell responses to AZD1222 COVID-19 vaccine. Study-wide background: Some second doses came at about 4 weeks and others at about 12 weeks; these were pooled. Study outcomes and limitations: Donors were chiefly white British, with a greater number of females, and clonal diversity was perhaps underestimated. The study identified only five or six AZD1222 recipients as seropositive at baseline.

Trimming stripped 0 bases from V and 4 bases from J, with 11 bases between. The length of the CDR3 is 15 residues. The germline CDR1 and CDR2 sequences are SGHRS and YFSETQ. Profiling relied on immunoSEQ multiplex PCR, and the TCRdb table lists in-frame clones only, not all of them. The data hold approximately 67,000 clones, with 84% observed a single time. Of note for this clone: The antigen remains unidentified.

The sequencing here drew on peripheral blood, taken on day 0 of AZD1222 vaccination. The chain has TRBV5-1 and TRBJ2-1; D remains unclear. This receptor was obtained from an adult in good health. CDR3 nucleotide sequence: TGCGCCAGCAGCTTGGAGGACCCCCTGTACAATGAGCAGTTCTTC. It is translated as CASSLEDPLYNEQFF.